These 10 T cell receptor beta chains were all obtained from the same sample, sequenced in a study of T cells in Graves' hyperthyroidism and ophthalmopathy. Amplified regions were TCR beta CDR3 sequences from RNA transcripts. The HTBI primer set drove a first-round RT-PCR of the TCR CDR3. MiXCR, applied by TCRdb to the multiplex PCR reads, yields one record per CDR3 protein. The profile shows hundreds of thousands of distinct CDR3 sequences, roughly 15% of them singletons. The specimen sequenced was blood. The receptors stem from a woman aged 18-29 years with Graves' hyperthyroidism.

The V gene is TRBV27, the J gene TRBJ2-1, with TRBD1 identical over 10 bases. CDR1 and CDR2 from the germline V gene are MNHEY and SMNVEV (reference sequence). The J segment lost 7 bases and the V segment lost 8 bases, leaving 20 bases of the junction unmatched. The CDR3 is 18 residues long. CDR3 DNA sequence: TGTGCCAGCGGACCCGGGACAGGGGAGAGGATGAGGGTTAATGAGCAGTTCTTC. Protein sequence: CASGPGTGERMRVNEQFF.

This clonotype was observed a handful of times. This chain uses TRBV27 with TRBJ1-1; D uncertain. The germline CDR1 and CDR2 sequences are MNHEY and SMNVEV (reference sequence). The CDR3 extends over 14 amino acids. V gave up 0 bases and J gave up 5 bases, with 10 bases separating them. The CDR3 here is CASSLSISGTEAFF. Written as DNA, the CDR3 is TGTGCCAGCAGTTTATCGATATCGGGTACTGAAGCTTTCTTT.

This clonotype was detected ten times or more. The chain joins TRBV28 to TRBJ2-7; no definite D call. V gave up 2 bases and J gave up 5 bases, with 16 bases separating them. The CDR3 totals 15 residues. The germline V gene has CDR1 MDHEN and CDR2 SYDVKM. CDR3 amino acids: CASSLMRLVANEQYF. As DNA, the CDR3 is TGTGCCAGCAGTTTAATGAGGCTCGTGGCCAACGAGCAGTACTTC.

The chain joins TRBV6-1 to TRBJ1-1, with D possibly being TRBD1 (5 bases). Germline loops: CDR1 MNHNS, CDR2 SASEGT. The CDR3 length is 11 residues. Trimming stripped 7 bases from V and 5 bases from J, with 8 bases between. In nucleotides, the CDR3 is TGTGCCAGCACCAGGGAGACTGAAGCTTTCTTT. It is translated as CASTRETEAFF.

This clonotype was recorded at least ten times. The J gene is TRBJ1-1, the V gene TRBV30; possibly TRBD1 for D (5 bases). The CDR3 length is 13 residues. Germline V lookup: CDR1 GTSNPN, CDR2 SVGIG (reference sequence). V was shortened by 7 bases and J by 1 base, with 13 bases between the two germline ends. Written as DNA, the CDR3 is TGTGCCTATGAGACAGACTCGAACACTGAAGCTTTCTTT. The encoded protein is CAYETDSNTEAFF.

The chain combines TRBV6-2 or TRBV6-3 with TRBJ1-2, with a possible D match to TRBD1 (5 bases). The CDR3 contains 16 residues. V was trimmed by 2 bases and J by 6 bases, leaving 19 bases between them. In germline, CDR1 is MNHEY, CDR2 SVGEGT. The CDR3 region is CASSYGPPGTLNGYTF. The CDR3 bases are TGTGCCAGCAGTTACGGCCCACCGGGGACGTTGAATGGCTACACCTTC.

The table lists this clonotype with many counts. The V call is TRBV2, the J call TRBJ1-6; no definite D call. The CDR3 length is 16 residues. Germline CDR1 is SNHLY and CDR2 is FYNNEI. The V gene lost 1 base and the J gene lost 7 bases, with 14 bases spanning the gap. CDR3 coding DNA: TGTGCCAGCAGTGAAGATCAACCTTCGGGGAATTCACCCCTCCACTTT. This codes for CASSEDQPSGNSPLHF.

This clonotype has a count of ten or more. Here the CDR3 reads CASSLSSESYNEQFF. DNA of the CDR3: TGTGCCAGCAGCTTATCTAGTGAGTCCTACAATGAGCAGTTCTTC. The chain links TRBV7-3 to TRBJ2-1; D gene ambiguous. Germline CDR1 SGHTA, CDR2 FQGTGA. Trimming took 2 bases from V and 1 from J, leaving 9 bases between them. CDR3 length equals 15 residues. Full variable domain (missing parts from reference TRBV7-3 and TRBJ2-1): GAGVSQTPSNKVTEKGKYVELRCDPISGHTALYWYRQSLGQGPEFLIYFQGTGAADDSGLPNDRFFAVRPEGSVSTLKIQRTERGDSAVYLCASSLSSESYNEQFFGPGTRLTVL.

There are a few counts of this clonotype. This chain joins TRBV10-1 and TRBJ2-1; TRBD1 matches at 9 bases. CDR3 length: 16 amino acids. Trimming removed 8 bases from V and 5 bases from J; junction bases left unmatched: 13. CDR1 and CDR2 from the germline V gene are WNHNN and SYGVQD (reference sequence). CDR3 loop: CASVHPRDRENNEQFF. The CDR3 DNA follows: TGCGCCAGCGTGCATCCTCGGGACAGGGAAAACAATGAGCAGTTCTTC.

This clonotype showed up many times. This chain links TRBV20-1 with TRBJ1-2, with 9 nucleotides matching TRBD1. Losses at the gene ends were 4 bases for V and 4 bases for J; bases not matched to a gene: 10. The CDR3 has 15 amino acids. Germline CDR1 reads DFQATT; CDR2 reads SNEGSKA (reference sequence). The DNA of the CDR3 is TGCAGTGCTATAAGGGACAGGGACCTATCCTATGGCTACACCTTC. Translation: CSAIRDRDLSYGYTF.